Listed below are T cell receptor beta chains from one sample, sequenced in a study of cytomegalovirus exposure and HLA in healthy donors. Produced via immunoSEQ multiplex PCR; TCRdb's table is partial and in-frame only. Here the sample spans 150,000 or so clones, 76% being singletons. Input material: PBMCs. The receptors were sampled from a female donor in good health and CMV-seronegative. Both conserved end residues are part of each CDR3. D genes are given only for firm matches. Size tells how often a clone was seen (once, few, many) or the class of an expanded clone, and some rows leave it out.

cdr3_nt cdr3_aa j_call clone_size d_call v_call
TGTGCCAGCACGACTCGGGGGACCTCTGGAAACACCATATATTTT CASTTRGTSGNTIYF TRBJ1-3 . . TRBV7-2
TGTGCCAGCCACTCAGGGGACGGACTTTACGAGCAGTACTTC CASHSGDGLYEQYF TRBJ2-7 once . TRBV27
TGTGCCAGCAGCTTGGCGGGGAACAACTATGGCTACACCTTC CASSLAGNNYGYTF TRBJ1-2 few . TRBV5-6
TGTGCCAGCAGTGGTCAGGGGCGCAATCAGCCCCAGCATTTT CASSGQGRNQPQHF TRBJ1-5 . . TRBV2
TGCGCCAGCAGCTTGCTCGAGGCCGGGGAGCTGTTTTTT CASSLLEAGELFF TRBJ2-2 . . TRBV5-1
TGTGCCAGCAGCTTGCAGAGGACAGGGAGGGCAGATACGCAGTATTTT CASSLQRTGRADTQYF TRBJ2-3 . . TRBV7-9
TGTGCCACCAGCAGAACAAAAAATACGCAGTATTTT CATSRTKNTQYF TRBJ2-3 . . TRBV15
TGTGCCAGCAGCTCGAGAATCCGGGACAGGGAAGTCTACGAGCAGTACTTC CASSSRIRDREVYEQYF TRBJ2-7 few TRBD1 TRBV7-8
TGTGCCAGCAGCCAACGACAGGGTCATCAGCCCCAGCATTTT CASSQRQGHQPQHF TRBJ1-5 . TRBD1 TRBV16
TGTGCCATCAGTGAGTCAGGCGGGGGGGCCCCGAACAATGAGCAGTTCTTC CAISESGGGAPNNEQFF TRBJ2-1 . TRBD2 TRBV10-3
TGCGCCAGCAGCTCCCCGGAGGAGGGACGCACCGGGGAGCTGTTTTTT CASSSPEEGRTGELFF TRBJ2-2 . . TRBV5-1
TGTGCCAGTAGTAGACAGACGTACACTGAAGCTTTCTTT CASSRQTYTEAFF TRBJ1-1 . . TRBV19
TGTGCCTGGAGCCTCCTCGTCGGACTAGCGGGTTACAATGAGCAGTTCTTC CAWSLLVGLAGYNEQFF TRBJ2-1 . TRBD2 TRBV30
TGTGCCAGCAGTGAAGGGACAGTTAATGAAAAACTGTTTTTT CASSEGTVNEKLFF TRBJ1-4 . . TRBV6-1
TGTGCCAGCAGTTTATACCGGGACAGGGGGCAAGGTGAGCAGTTCTTC CASSLYRDRGQGEQFF TRBJ2-1 . TRBD1 TRBV27
TGCACCAGCAGCCGTTACAGGGTAACGGGCATGAACACTGAAGCTTTCTTT CTSSRYRVTGMNTEAFF TRBJ1-1 . . TRBV1
TGTGCCAGCAGTTCCCCGGGACAGGTTTGGACAGATACGCAGTATTTT CASSSPGQVWTDTQYF TRBJ2-3 . TRBD1 TRBV28
TGTGCCAGTAGTCCTTGGACAGGGGGAAACACTGAAGCTTTCTTT CASSPWTGGNTEAFF TRBJ1-1 few TRBD1 TRBV19
TGTGCCAGTAGCACGCCGGGACAGGGTAGAGAGACCCAGTACTTC CASSTPGQGRETQYF TRBJ2-5 . TRBD1 TRBV19
TGTGCCAGCAGCTTCCGGACAGGACCCACCTCTGGAAACACCATATATTTT CASSFRTGPTSGNTIYF TRBJ1-3 once TRBD1 TRBV7-8
TGTGCCAGTATTGCCGGGACAGGGGGCAAAGATACGCAGTATTTT CASIAGTGGKDTQYF TRBJ2-3 . TRBD1 TRBV4-2
TGTGCCAGCAGCCTCGGACAGGGGCACTATGGCTACACCTTC CASSLGQGHYGYTF TRBJ1-2 . TRBD1 TRBV7-9
TGTGCCAGCAGTCGCGGTAGCGGGAGATGGTCCTACGAGCAGTACTTC CASSRGSGRWSYEQYF TRBJ2-7 . TRBD2 TRBV27
TGTGCCAGCAGCTTGACTAGCGGGAACAATGAGCAGTTCTTC CASSLTSGNNEQFF TRBJ2-1 . TRBD2 TRBV7-3
TGCGCCAGCAGTCTAGCACTAGCAGGGCTTAGCTCCTACAATGAGCAGTTCTTC CASSLALAGLSSYNEQFF TRBJ2-1 . . TRBV23-1
TGCGCCAGCAGCACCCGAGGTGGCGAGCAGTTCTTC CASSTRGGEQFF TRBJ2-1 once . TRBV5-1
TGTGCCAGCAGTTCATCTCCACGGGAGCAGTACTTC CASSSSPREQYF TRBJ2-7 few . TRBV28
TGTGCCAGCTCGGGGGGGGGTAGGTCGGATACGCAGTATTTT CASSGGGRSDTQYF TRBJ2-3 . TRBD2 TRBV7-3
TGTGCCAGCAGCTTGTCCTACACAGATACGCAGTATTTT CASSLSYTDTQYF TRBJ2-3 . . TRBV2
TGTGCCAGCAGCAGAAGGACAGGGCAATACGGCTACACCTTC CASSRRTGQYGYTF TRBJ1-2 . TRBD1 TRBV2
TGTGCCAGCAGCTTAGACGGGATTGGAGAGACCCAGTACTTC CASSLDGIGETQYF TRBJ2-5 . . TRBV7-9
TGTGCCAGCAGCTTAGGGGTTGGCGGGGGGCCCAGGGATGAGCAGTTCTTC CASSLGVGGGPRDEQFF TRBJ2-1 . TRBD2 TRBV7-8
TGTGCCAGCAGCTTAGATCGGCAGGGGGCGGAGCCCCAGCATTTT CASSLDRQGAEPQHF TRBJ1-5 once TRBD1 TRBV7-9
TGTGCCAGCAGTTTACGGGACAGGGGACACGGGGAGCTGTTTTTT CASSLRDRGHGELFF TRBJ2-2 . TRBD1 TRBV28
TGTGCCAGGCCCATCCGGGACAGGGAATACTCTGGGGCCAACGGCCTGACTTTC CARPIRDREYSGANGLTF TRBJ2-6 . TRBD1 TRBV9